This T cell receptor (beta chain) was obtained from a study of blood T cell repertoires in COVID-19. On the study more broadly: Samples of COVID-19 (acute and convalescent) were obtained from the United States, Italy and Spain.

This clone was detected only once. V dropped 6 bases and J dropped 0 bases, with 15 bases sitting between them. Germline V gene data show CDR1 as SEHNR and CDR2 as FQNEAQ (reference sequence). The CDR3 covers 15 residues. In the original workflow: Nucleated cell counts were estimated from reference gene primer amplification. This table comes from immunoSEQ multiplex PCR, and its TCRdb copy is limited to in-frame clones, with some not included. V, J and clone size were drawn from that table, and D and trimming were deduced from the DNA. The sample shows about 160,000 clones, approximately 92% of them seen only once.

The gene calls are TRBV7-9 and TRBJ2-7, with D maybe TRBD2 (5 bases). Input material: peripheral blood. This TCR was sampled from a woman between 45 and 60 years old with acute or convalescent COVID-19. This CDR3 reads CASSPGMSGSYEQYF. In nucleotides, the CDR3 is TGTGCCAGCAGTCCCGGGATGTCTGGCTCCTACGAGCAGTACTTC.